These 20 T cell receptor beta chains were all obtained from the same sample, sequenced in a study of shared clonotypes between healthy human individuals. Some clones are missing from TCRdb's copy, which holds only in-frame ones; the method was immunoSEQ multiplex PCR. The sample consists of 150,000 to 200,000 clones, 85% to 95% of them appearing once. Sequenced input: naive CD4+ T cells sorted from blood. The subset is: CD45RA+ positively selected. Receptors originate from a woman aged 30 to 39 in good health.

V usage is TRBV5-4 and J usage is TRBJ2-3, with D possibly being TRBD2 (5 bases). CDR1 is SGHNT, CDR2 YYREEE, per germline (reference sequence). The CDR3 is 17 residues long. Trimming took off 0 bases at V and 0 bases at J, with 14 bases between the two ends. As DNA, the CDR3 is TGTGCCAGCAGCTTGGATGGGAGACGATCTAGCACAGATACGCAGTATTTT. Translated: CASSLDGRRSSTDTQYF.

The chain employs TRBV28 and TRBJ1-1, with 7 bases identical to TRBD1. This CDR3 is 13 amino acids long. The J segment lost 4 bases and the V segment lost 9 bases, leaving 8 bases of the junction unmatched. CDR1 is MDHEN and CDR2 is SYDVKM in the germline V gene. The CDR3 loop reads CASPDREGTEAFF. The CDR3 DNA is TGTGCCAGTCCCGACAGGGAGGGCACTGAAGCTTTCTTT. Looking up the rest from reference TRBV28 and TRBJ1-1 gives the full variable domain: DVKVTQSSRYLVKRTGEKVFLECVQDMDHENMFWYRQDPGLGLRLIYFSYDVKMKEKGDIPEGYSVSREKKERFSLILESASTNQTSMYLCASPDREGTEAFFGQGTRLTVV.

V gene TRBV5-1 combines with J gene TRBJ2-1; TRBD2 might be the D (5 bases). The ends were cut back, 0 bases at V and 5 bases at J, with 12 bases in the middle. CDR3 length equals 15 residues. Germline V gene data show CDR1 as SGHRS and CDR2 as YFSETQ. CDR3 sequence: CASSLVQSGNNEQFF. CDR3 coding DNA: TGCGCCAGCAGCTTGGTCCAGTCGGGGAACAATGAGCAGTTCTTC.

This chain connects TRBV11-3 to TRBJ1-2; D unclear. The V and J ends lost 3 bases and 0 bases respectively, with 11 bases between them. Germline CDR1 SGHNT, CDR2 YENEEA. CDR3 length: 15 residues. Here the CDR3 DNA reads TGTGCCAGCAGCTTGTGGTCCGGAGCTAACTATGGCTACACCTTC. Translated: CASSLWSGANYGYTF.

J is TRBJ2-5 and V is TRBV5-8; D might be TRBD2 (5 bases). The CDR3 totals 13 residues. CDR1 is SGHTS, CDR2 YDEGEE, per germline. V was pared by 3 bases and J by 4 bases, with 10 bases between. CDR3 in amino acids: CASSSWTGETQYF. The CDR3 region has the DNA TGTGCCAGCAGCTCTTGGACTGGAGAGACCCAGTACTTC.

The chain has TRBV5-5 and TRBJ2-7, with D possibly being TRBD1 (6 bases). The CDR3 is 14 amino acids. CDR1 is SGHKS, CDR2 YYEKEE, per germline (reference sequence). Trimming shortened V by 2 bases and J by 3 bases, and 12 bases separated the two germline ends. CDR3 nucleotide sequence: TGTGCCAGCAGCTTCCGGACAGAATTCTACGAGCAGTACTTC. It specifies CASSFRTEFYEQYF. The whole variable domain, remainder taken from reference TRBV5-5 and TRBJ2-7, is DAGVTQSPTHLIKTRGQQVTLRCSPISGHKSVSWYQQVLGQGPQFIFQYYEKEERGRGNFPDRFSARQFPNYSSELNVNALLLGDSALYLCASSFRTEFYEQYFGPGTRLTVT.

The rearrangement joins TRBV6-4 to TRBJ1-4; 8 nucleotides line up with TRBD1. The J segment lost 2 bases and the V segment lost 7 bases, leaving 6 bases of the junction unmatched. Germline-derived CDR1 and CDR2 are MRHNA and SNTAGT. The CDR3 is made up of 15 amino acids. CDR3 in amino acids: CASTGRQGTNEKLFF. CDR3 DNA: TGTGCCAGCACCGGAAGACAGGGGACTAATGAAAAACTGTTTTTT.

The chain employs TRBV7-9 and TRBJ2-3; D ambiguous. The CDR3 spans 11 residues. Germline loops: CDR1 SEHNR, CDR2 FQNEAQ (reference sequence). Trimming pared 6 bases from V and 4 bases from J, leaving 5 bases between. This CDR3 is CASSSADTQYF. CDR3 coding DNA: TGTGCCAGCAGTTCAGCAGATACGCAGTATTTT.

This rearrangement joins TRBV7-2 to TRBJ2-1; 7 positions agree with TRBD1. The CDR3 contains 14 residues. Germline CDR1 is SGHTA and CDR2 is FQGNSA. V gave up 6 bases and J gave up 3 bases; unmatched junction bases: 5. The DNA for the CDR3 is TGTGCCAGCAGAGAGACAGGGCGCTACAATGAGCAGTTCTTC. This codes for CASRETGRYNEQFF.

The chain employs TRBV27 and TRBJ1-5, with D possibly TRBD1 on 5 matching bases. Per germline, CDR1 MNHEY and CDR2 SMNVEV (reference sequence). V was cut by 8 bases and J by 3 bases, with 8 bases left in between. This CDR3 has 12 amino acids. This chain's CDR3 is CASWGINQPQHF. The CDR3 DNA reads as TGTGCCAGCTGGGGGATCAATCAGCCCCAGCATTTT.

This chain uses TRBV5-4 with TRBJ1-1; a weak D match, TRBD1 (6 bases). The CDR3 is 18 amino acids. V lost 6 bases, J lost 3 bases, and 27 bases lay in between. Germline CDR1 reads SGHNT; CDR2 reads YYREEE (reference sequence). CDR3 sequence reads: CASKKSPGHPLGDTEAFF. CDR3 DNA sequence: TGTGCCAGCAAGAAATCCCCGGGACACCCTCTCGGGGACACTGAAGCTTTCTTT.

This chain links TRBV27 with TRBJ1-6; 7 positions match TRBD1. CDR1 is MNHEY, CDR2 SMNVEV, per germline (reference sequence). V lost 6 bases and J lost 10; bases outside the gene matches: 12. The CDR3 is 15 residues long. CDR3 sequence reads: CASSYRQGIGSPLHF. The CDR3 coding sequence is TGTGCCAGCAGCTATAGACAGGGAATAGGATCACCCCTCCACTTT.

The chain is built from TRBV18 and TRBJ2-7, with 9 bases aligning to TRBD1. V lost 5 bases to trimming and J lost 7 bases; unmatched junction nucleotides: 21. Germline CDR1 and CDR2: KGHSH and LQKENI. The CDR3 spans 18 residues. CDR3 sequence: CASSASTRPGQGYKEQYF. In DNA form, the CDR3 reads TGTGCCAGCTCAGCCAGCACTCGACCGGGACAGGGTTATAAAGAGCAGTACTTC.

The chain carries TRBV5-4 and TRBJ2-7; D gene uncertain. The CDR3 totals 13 residues. Germline CDR1 and CDR2: SGHNT and YYREEE (reference sequence). V was cut by 2 bases and J by 2 bases, with 8 bases left in between. CDR3 in amino acids: CASSFPETYEQYF. CDR3 sequence (DNA): TGTGCCAGCAGCTTTCCAGAGACCTACGAGCAGTACTTC.

The CDR3, as DNA: TGTGCCAGCAGCTTGACTCAGGGAACTGAAGCTTTCTTT. It encodes CASSLTQGTEAFF. This rearrangement joins TRBV5-4 to TRBJ1-1, with D perhaps TRBD1 (5 bases). Per the germline V gene, CDR1 is SGHNT and CDR2 is YYREEE (reference sequence). The CDR3 loop spans 13 amino acids. V lost 1 base to trimming and J lost 5 bases, with 9 bases between them.

The J gene is TRBJ2-7, the V gene TRBV28, with D unclear. The CDR3 length is 14 residues. The V and J ends lost 5 bases and 0 bases respectively, with 11 bases between them. Looked up from germline, CDR1 is MDHEN and CDR2 is SYDVKM. In DNA, the CDR3 is TGTGCCAGCAGTGGGCGATACCCCTCCTACGAGCAGTACTTC. This sequence encodes CASSGRYPSYEQYF.

The chain employs TRBV4-1 and TRBJ2-2, with TRBD1 matching 8 bases. The trim removed 6 bases at V and 3 bases at J, leaving 3 bases unmatched. Germline V gene sequence: CDR1 MGHRA, CDR2 YSYEKL. The CDR3 is made up of 14 amino acids. CDR3 coding DNA: TGCGCCAGCAGAGGACAGGGATACACCGGGGAGCTGTTTTTT. Translated, it gives CASRGQGYTGELFF.

The chain's CDR3 is CASSIGISKWPQHF. Here the CDR3 DNA reads TGTGCCAGTAGTATAGGGATATCTAAATGGCCCCAGCATTTT. The V and J genes are TRBV19 and TRBJ1-5; no reliable D call. Germline CDR1 LNHDA, CDR2 SQIVND (reference sequence). V was pared by 1 base and J by 9 bases, with 13 bases between. The CDR3 has 14 amino acids. Based on the CDR3 plus reference TRBV19 and TRBJ1-5, the full variable domain is DGGITQSPKYLFRKEGQNVTLSCEQNLNHDAMYWYRQDPGQGLRLIYYSQIVNDFQKGDIAEGYSVSREKKESFPLTVTSAQKNPTAFYLCASSIGISKWPQHFGDGTRLSIL.

The chain carries TRBV7-2 and TRBJ2-1; 14 bases match TRBD2. The V and J ends lost 4 bases and 7 bases, in that order; junction bases with no gene match: 6. The CDR3 has 16 amino acids. Germline assignment: CDR1 SGHTA and CDR2 FQGNSA. CDR3 nucleotide sequence: TGTGCCAGCAGCTGGACCGGGACTAGCGGGAGTAATGAGCAGTTCTTC. Its translation is CASSWTGTSGSNEQFF.

This clone was found once. The chain recombines TRBV18 with TRBJ1-4; D is ambiguous. CDR3 length equals 17 residues. V was pared by 1 base and J by 3 bases, with 15 bases between. Germline assignment: CDR1 KGHSH and CDR2 LQKENI. CDR3 sequence: CASSPRGRNNPNEKLFF. The CDR3 nucleotides are TGTGCCAGCTCACCACGCGGCAGGAACAATCCTAATGAAAAACTGTTTTTT.